A selection of T cell receptor beta chains follows, all from one sample in a study of beta chain features in type 1 diabetes. Produced via immunoSEQ multiplex PCR; TCRdb's table is partial and in-frame only. Of roughly 310,000 clones listed, 9.5% to 11% were seen once; the top ten hold 0.015% to 0.02%. Sequencing used naive CD4+ T cells from blood. The source is a woman aged 25 to 39 in good health. Both conserved end residues are trimmed from each CDR3. The order of the fields is clone size, V gene, D gene, CDR3 protein. A D gene is named only where the DNA matches it firmly. Clone size is stated in some rows and not others, as once, few, many or a class when expanded.

>.|TRBV30|.
AWSLELTTNQPQH
>few|TRBV18|.
ASSPREGSTEAF
>.|TRBV5-1|TRBD1
ASSLTLQGVYTGELF
>few|TRBV7-6|TRBD1
ASSSQTGGDEKLF
>few|TRBV30|.
AWSGGFRSKNIQY
>few|TRBV4-3|.
ASSHNSLSGELF
>.|TRBV19|.
ASSSLGDTPYEQY
>.|TRBV30|.
AWKSAVHSSYNEQF
>few|TRBV23-1|.
ASKSDRLSTEAF
>.|TRBV11-2|TRBD2
ASSFTAGANTQY
>.|TRBV6-6|.
ASKSIGVRGNQPQH
>few|TRBV5-1|TRBD1
ASSSRDSYNEQF
>.|TRBV28|TRBD2
ASSYEGTSGPWDTQY
>.|TRBV6-6|.
ASSYGGPGGAEAF
>few|TRBV30|TRBD2
AWIRAGLQETQY
>few|TRBV5-1|.
ASSLTTSTQY
>few|TRBV2|TRBD2
ASRETSGSSPDTQY
>few|TRBV9|TRBD2
ASSVPTGTSGGTDTQY
>few|TRBV5-6|.
EVGRRGNTEAF
>few|TRBV11-1|.
ASSLGGHPTSYEQY
>few|TRBV7-2|.
ASSLTRNYGYT
>few|TRBV7-9|.
ASSPPPRGAGANVLT
>few|TRBV5-1|TRBD2
ASSLSGTSGYNEQF
>.|TRBV11-3|TRBD2
ASSSSGTSGRNEQY
>.|TRBV6-5|.
ASSKPIAGEQF
>few|TRBV4-1|TRBD2
ASSQESGSGGPRNEQF
>few|TRBV7-9|.
ASSSVQDTQY
>few|TRBV29-1|.
SVEEGGGSYNEQF
>.|TRBV2|TRBD1
ASKGTGDDTQY
>few|TRBV28|.
ASSLGAVDSYEQY
>.|TRBV7-2|.
ASSKEAGNYGYT
>few|TRBV4-1|TRBD2
ASSQEPASGANTGELF
>.|TRBV6-5|TRBD1
ASRQPGQGRETQY
>few|TRBV9|TRBD2
ASSVAGTSGSEQY
>.|TRBV4-3|TRBD1
ASSQALTGASSYEQY
>few|TRBV9|.
ASSVAGSRESYNEQF
>.|TRBV30|.
AWSVSPVETQY